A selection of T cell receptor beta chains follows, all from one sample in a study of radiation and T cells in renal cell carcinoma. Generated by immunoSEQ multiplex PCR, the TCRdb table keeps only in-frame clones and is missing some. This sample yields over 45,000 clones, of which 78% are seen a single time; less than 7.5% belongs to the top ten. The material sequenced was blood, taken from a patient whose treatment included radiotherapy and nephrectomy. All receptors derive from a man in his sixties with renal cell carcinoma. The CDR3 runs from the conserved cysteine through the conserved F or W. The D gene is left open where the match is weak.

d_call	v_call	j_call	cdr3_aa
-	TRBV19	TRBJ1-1	CASSIQGSTEAFF
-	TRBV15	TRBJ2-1	CATSRGDRQVIHNEQFF
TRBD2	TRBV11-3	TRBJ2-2	CASSPLTSANTGELFF
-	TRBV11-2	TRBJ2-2	CASSLGSGNTGELFF
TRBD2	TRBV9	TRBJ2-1	CASSSSGDAYNEQFF
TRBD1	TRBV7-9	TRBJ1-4	CASSLGGQGDEKLFF
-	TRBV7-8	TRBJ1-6	CASSLATVSYNSPLHF
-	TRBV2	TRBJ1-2	CASSESGVRYGYTF
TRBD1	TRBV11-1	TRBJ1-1	CASSSPVAAGQGRGTEAFF
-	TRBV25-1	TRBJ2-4	CASRSNGELAKNIQYF
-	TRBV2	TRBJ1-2	CASTPQARYGYTF
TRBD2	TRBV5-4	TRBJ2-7	CASSPAGGRDYEQYF
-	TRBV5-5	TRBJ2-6	CASSLAGGLNSGANVLTF
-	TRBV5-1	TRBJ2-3	CASSQDTSTDTQYF